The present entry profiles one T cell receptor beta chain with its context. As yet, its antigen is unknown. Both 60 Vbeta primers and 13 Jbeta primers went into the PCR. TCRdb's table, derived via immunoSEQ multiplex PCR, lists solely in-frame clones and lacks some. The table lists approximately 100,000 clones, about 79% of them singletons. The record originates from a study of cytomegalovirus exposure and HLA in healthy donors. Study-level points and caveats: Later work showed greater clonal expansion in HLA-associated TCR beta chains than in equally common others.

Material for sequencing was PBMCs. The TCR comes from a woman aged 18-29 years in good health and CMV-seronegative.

CDR3 region: CASSLSTVQETQYF. CDR3 nucleotide sequence: TGTGCCAGCAGTTTATCAACAGTCCAAGAGACCCAGTACTTC. V is TRBV28 and J is TRBJ2-5; D not certain. V was pared by 1 base and J by 1 base, with 7 bases between. Germline assignment: CDR1 MDHEN and CDR2 SYDVKM. This CDR3 is 14 amino acids long.